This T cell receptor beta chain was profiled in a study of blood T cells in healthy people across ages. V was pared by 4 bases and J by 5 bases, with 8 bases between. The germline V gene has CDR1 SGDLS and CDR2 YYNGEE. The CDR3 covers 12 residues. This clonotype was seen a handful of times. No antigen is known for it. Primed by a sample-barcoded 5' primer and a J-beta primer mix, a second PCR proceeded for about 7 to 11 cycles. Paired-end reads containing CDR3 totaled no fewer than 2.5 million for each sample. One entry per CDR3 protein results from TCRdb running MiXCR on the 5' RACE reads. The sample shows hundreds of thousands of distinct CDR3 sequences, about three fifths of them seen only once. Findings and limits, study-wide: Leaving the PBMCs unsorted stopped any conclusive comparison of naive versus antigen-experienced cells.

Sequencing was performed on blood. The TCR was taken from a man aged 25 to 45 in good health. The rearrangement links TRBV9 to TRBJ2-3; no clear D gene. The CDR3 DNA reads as TGTGCCAGCAGCCCTTCGGGAGATACGCAGTATTTT. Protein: CASSPSGDTQYF.